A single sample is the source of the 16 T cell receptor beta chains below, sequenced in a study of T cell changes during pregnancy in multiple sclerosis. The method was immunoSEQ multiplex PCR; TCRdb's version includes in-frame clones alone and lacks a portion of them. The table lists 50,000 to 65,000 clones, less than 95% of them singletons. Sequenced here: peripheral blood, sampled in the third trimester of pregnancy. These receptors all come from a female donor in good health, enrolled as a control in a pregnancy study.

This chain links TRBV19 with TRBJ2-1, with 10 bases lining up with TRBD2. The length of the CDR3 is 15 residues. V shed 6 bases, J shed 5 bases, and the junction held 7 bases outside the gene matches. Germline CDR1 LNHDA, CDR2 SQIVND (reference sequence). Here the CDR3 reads CASSPPSGGHNEQFF. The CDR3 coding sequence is TGTGCCAGTAGCCCCCCTAGCGGGGGACACAATGAGCAGTTCTTC.

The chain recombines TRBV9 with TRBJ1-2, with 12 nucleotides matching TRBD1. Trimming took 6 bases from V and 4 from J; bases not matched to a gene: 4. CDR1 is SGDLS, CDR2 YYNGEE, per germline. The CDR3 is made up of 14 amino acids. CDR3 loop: CASTPGQGAYGYTF. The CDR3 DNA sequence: TGTGCCAGCACCCCGGGACAGGGGGCCTATGGCTACACCTTC.

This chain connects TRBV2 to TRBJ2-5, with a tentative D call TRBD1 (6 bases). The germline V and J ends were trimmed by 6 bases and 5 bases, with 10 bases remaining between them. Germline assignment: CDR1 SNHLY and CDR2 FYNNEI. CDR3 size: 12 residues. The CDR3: CASRGGYETQYF. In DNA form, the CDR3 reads TGTGCCAGCAGAGGGGGATATGAGACCCAGTACTTC. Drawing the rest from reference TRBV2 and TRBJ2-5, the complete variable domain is EPEVTQTPSHQVTQMGQEVILRCVPISNHLYFYWYRQILGQKVEFLVSFYNNEISEKSEIFDDQFSVERPDGSNFTLKIRSTKLEDSAMYFCASRGGYETQYFGPGTRLLVL.

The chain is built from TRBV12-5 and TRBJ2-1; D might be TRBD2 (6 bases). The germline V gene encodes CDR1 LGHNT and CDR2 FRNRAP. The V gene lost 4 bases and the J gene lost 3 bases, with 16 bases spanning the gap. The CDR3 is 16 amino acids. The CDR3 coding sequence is TGTGCTAGTGGTTCCCCCTCCGGGACTGTCTACAATGAGCAGTTCTTC. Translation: CASGSPSGTVYNEQFF.

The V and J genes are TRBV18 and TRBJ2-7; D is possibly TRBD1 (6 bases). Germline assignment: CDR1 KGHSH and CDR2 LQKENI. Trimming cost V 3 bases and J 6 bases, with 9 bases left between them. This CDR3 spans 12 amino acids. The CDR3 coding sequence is TGTGCCAGCTCACCCGGGACACCCGAGCAGTACTTC. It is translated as CASSPGTPEQYF.

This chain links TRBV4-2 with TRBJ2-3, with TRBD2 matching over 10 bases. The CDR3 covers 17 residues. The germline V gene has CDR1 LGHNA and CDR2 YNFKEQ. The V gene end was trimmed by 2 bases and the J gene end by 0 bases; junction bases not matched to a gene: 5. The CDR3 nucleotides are TGTGCCAGCAGCCAAACCACACTAGCGGGAAGCACAGATACGCAGTATTTT. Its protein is CASSQTTLAGSTDTQYF.

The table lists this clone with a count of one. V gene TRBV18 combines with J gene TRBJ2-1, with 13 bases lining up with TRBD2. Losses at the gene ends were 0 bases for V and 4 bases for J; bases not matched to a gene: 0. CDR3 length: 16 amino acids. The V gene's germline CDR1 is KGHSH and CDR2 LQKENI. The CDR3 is CASSPPTSGGYNEQFF. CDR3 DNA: TGTGCCAGCTCACCACCGACTAGCGGGGGGTACAATGAGCAGTTCTTC.

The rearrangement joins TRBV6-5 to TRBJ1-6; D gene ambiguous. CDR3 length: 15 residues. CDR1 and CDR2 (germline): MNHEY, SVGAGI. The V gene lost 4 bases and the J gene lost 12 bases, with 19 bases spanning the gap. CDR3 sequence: CASSSHFGAPRPLHF. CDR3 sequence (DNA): TGTGCCAGCAGTTCCCATTTTGGAGCGCCAAGACCCCTCCACTTT.

As DNA, the CDR3 is TGTGCCTGGAGAAGAGGCCCCCTTCTTTACGAGCAGTACTTC. This encodes CAWRRGPLLYEQYF. The chain combines TRBV30 with TRBJ2-7; unclear D gene. CDR1 is GTSNPN, CDR2 SVGIG, per germline (reference sequence). This CDR3 contains 14 residues. Trimming shortened V by 3 bases and J by 4 bases, and 16 bases separated the two germline ends.

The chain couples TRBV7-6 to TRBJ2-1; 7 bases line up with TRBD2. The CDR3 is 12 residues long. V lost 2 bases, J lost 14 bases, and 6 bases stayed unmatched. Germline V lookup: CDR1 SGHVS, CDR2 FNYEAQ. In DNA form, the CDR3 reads TGTGCCAGCAGCTTATGGGAGGGTCGCGAGTTCTTC. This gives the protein CASSLWEGREFF.

The CDR3 loop reads CASSITRRGNSYNEQFF. The CDR3 nucleotides are TGTGCCAGTAGTATAACAAGGCGGGGGAATTCATACAATGAGCAGTTCTTC. The V gene is TRBV19, the J gene TRBJ2-1, with TRBD2 matching over 7 bases. Germline V gene data show CDR1 as LNHDA and CDR2 as SQIVND (reference sequence). This CDR3 is built from 17 residues. The V and J ends lost 2 bases and 4 bases, in that order; junction bases with no gene match: 11.

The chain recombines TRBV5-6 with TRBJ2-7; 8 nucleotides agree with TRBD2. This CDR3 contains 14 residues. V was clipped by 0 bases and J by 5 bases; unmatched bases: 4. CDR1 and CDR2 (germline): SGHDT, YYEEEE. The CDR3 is CASSLGLAKDEQYF. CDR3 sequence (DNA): TGTGCCAGCAGCTTGGGACTAGCGAAGGACGAGCAGTACTTC.

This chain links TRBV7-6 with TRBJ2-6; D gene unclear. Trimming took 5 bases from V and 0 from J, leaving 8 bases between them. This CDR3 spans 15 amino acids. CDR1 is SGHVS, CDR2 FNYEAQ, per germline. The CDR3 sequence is CASSLSSSGANVLTF. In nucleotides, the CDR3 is TGTGCCAGCAGCCTTAGTAGCTCTGGGGCCAACGTCCTGACTTTC.

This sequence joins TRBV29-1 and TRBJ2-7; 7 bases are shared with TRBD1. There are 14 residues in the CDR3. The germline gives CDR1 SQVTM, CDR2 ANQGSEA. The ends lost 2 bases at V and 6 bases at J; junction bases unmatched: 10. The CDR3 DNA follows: TGCAGCGTTGAACCCACAGGGGTTGGGGGCGAGCAGTACTTC. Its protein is CSVEPTGVGGEQYF.

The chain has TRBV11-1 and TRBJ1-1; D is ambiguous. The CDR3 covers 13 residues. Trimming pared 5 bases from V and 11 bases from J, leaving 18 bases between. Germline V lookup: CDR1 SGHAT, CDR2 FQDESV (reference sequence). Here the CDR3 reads CASSLQRGAGAFF. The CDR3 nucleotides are TGTGCCAGCAGCCTCCAACGGGGTGCCGGGGCTTTCTTT.

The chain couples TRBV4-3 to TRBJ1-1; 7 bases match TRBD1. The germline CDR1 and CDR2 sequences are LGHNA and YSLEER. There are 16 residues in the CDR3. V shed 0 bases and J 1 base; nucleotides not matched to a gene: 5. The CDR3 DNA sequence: TGCGCCAGCAGCCAAGATGAGGGACAGACGAACACTGAAGCTTTCTTT. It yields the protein CASSQDEGQTNTEAFF.